This T cell receptor (beta chain) was sequenced in a study of PD-1 blockade in classical Hodgkin lymphoma. As regards this clone: Its antigen is not known.

Study observations and caveats: Complete responders matched newly diagnosed patients in baseline diversity.

Unmatched junction bases numbered 4, after V lost 4 bases and J lost 3 bases. The length of the CDR3 is 14 residues. CDR1 and CDR2 (germline): MNHEY, SVGAGI. Only in-frame clones appear in the TCRdb table, and some are missing; sequencing was by immunoSEQ multiplex PCR. The data contain 72,000 or so clones, more than 85% of them singletons. Every single patient, without exception, relapsed after autologous stem cell transplantation, and brentuximab vedotin exposure varied. The study recorded best responses of complete response, partial response or progressive disease. The sequencing used peripheral blood mononuclear cells (PBMCs), collected at baseline. The clonotype originates from a human donor with classical Hodgkin lymphoma. The rearrangement joins TRBV6-5 to TRBJ1-1; TRBD1 matches at 8 bases. The CDR3 coding sequence is TGTGCCAGCAGTTCCCAGGGGGCCTACACTGAAGCTTTCTTT. Translated, it gives CASSSQGAYTEAFF.